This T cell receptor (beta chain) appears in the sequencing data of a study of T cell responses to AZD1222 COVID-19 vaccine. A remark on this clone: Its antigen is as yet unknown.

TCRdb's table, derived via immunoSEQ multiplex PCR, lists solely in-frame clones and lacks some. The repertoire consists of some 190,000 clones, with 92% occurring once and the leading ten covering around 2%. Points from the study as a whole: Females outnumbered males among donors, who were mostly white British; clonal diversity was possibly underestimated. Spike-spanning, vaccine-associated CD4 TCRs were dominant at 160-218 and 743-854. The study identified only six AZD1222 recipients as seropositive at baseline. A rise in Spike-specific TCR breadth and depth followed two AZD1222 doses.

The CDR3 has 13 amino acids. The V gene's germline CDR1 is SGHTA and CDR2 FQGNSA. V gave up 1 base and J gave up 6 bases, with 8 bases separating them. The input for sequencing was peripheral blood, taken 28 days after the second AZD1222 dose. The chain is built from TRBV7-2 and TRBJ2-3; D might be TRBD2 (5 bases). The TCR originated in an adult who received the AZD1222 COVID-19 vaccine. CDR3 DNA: TGTGCCAGCAGCTTAGGGGAGCCTGATACGCAGTATTTT. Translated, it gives CASSLGEPDTQYF.